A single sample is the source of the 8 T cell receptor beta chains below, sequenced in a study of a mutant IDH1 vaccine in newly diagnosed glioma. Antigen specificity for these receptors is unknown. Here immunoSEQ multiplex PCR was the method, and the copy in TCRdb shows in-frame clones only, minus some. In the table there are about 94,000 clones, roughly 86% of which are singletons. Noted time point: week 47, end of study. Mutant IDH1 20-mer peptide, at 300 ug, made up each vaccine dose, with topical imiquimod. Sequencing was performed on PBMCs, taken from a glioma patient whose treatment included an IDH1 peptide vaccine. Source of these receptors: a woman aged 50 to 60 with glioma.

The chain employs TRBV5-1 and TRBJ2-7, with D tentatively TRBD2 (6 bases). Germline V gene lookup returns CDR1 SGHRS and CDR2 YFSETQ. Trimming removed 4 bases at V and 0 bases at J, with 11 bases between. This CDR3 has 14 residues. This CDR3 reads CASSPDGSSYEQYF. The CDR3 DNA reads TGCGCCAGCAGCCCCGACGGGAGCTCCTACGAGCAGTACTTC.

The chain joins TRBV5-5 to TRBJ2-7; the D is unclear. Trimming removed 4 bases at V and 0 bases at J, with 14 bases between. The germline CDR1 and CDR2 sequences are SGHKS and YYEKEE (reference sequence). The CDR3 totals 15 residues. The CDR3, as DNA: TGTGCCAGCAGCCTGGACGGGTTGAGCTCCTACGAGCAGTACTTC. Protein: CASSLDGLSSYEQYF.

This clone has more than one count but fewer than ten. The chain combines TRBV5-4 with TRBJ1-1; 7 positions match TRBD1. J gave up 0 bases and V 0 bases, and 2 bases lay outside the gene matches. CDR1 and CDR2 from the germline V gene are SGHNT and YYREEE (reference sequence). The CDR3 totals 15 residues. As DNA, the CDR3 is TGTGCCAGCAGCTTGGGGGGACAGATGAACACTGAAGCTTTCTTT. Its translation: CASSLGGQMNTEAFF.

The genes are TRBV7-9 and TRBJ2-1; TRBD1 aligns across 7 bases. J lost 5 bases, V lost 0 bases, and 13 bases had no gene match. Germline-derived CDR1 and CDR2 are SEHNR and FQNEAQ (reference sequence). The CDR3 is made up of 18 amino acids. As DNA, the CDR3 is TGTGCCAGCAGCTTAGCGCTTTTGACAGGGTTGGTGAACAATGAGCAGTTCTTC. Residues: CASSLALLTGLVNNEQFF.

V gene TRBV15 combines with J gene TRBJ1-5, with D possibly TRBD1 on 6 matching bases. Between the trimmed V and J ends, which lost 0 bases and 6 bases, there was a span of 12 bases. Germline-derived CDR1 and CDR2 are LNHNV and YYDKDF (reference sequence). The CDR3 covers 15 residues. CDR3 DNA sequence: TGTGCCACCAGCAGAGATCGAGGGGGAGCTCAGCCCCAGCATTTT. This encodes CATSRDRGGAQPQHF.

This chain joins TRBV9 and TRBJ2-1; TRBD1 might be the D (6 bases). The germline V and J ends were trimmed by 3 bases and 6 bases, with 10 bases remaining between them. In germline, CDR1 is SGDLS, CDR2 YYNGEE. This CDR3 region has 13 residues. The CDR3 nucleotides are TGTGCCAGCAGCGGAAAACAGGGCAATGAGCAGTTCTTC. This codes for CASSGKQGNEQFF.

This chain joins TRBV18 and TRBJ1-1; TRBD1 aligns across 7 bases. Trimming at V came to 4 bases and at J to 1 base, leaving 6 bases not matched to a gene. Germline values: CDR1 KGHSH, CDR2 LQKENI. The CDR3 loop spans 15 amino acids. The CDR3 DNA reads TGTGCCAGCTCACGCAGGACAGGAACGAACACTGAAGCTTTCTTT. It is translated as CASSRRTGTNTEAFF.

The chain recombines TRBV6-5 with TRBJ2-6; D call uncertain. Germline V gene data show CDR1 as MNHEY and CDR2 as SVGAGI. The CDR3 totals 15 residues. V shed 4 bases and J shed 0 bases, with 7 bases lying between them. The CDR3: CASSLGDSGANVLTF. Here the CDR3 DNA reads TGTGCCAGCAGTTTAGGAGACTCTGGGGCCAACGTCCTGACTTTC.